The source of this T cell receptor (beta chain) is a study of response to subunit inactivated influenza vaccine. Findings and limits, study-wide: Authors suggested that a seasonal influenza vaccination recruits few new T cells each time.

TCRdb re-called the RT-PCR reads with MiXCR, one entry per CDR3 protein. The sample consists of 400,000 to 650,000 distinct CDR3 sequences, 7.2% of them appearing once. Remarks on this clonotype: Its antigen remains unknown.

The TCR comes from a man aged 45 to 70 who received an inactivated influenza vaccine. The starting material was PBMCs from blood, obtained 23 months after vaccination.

DNA for the CDR3: TGTGCCAGCAGTTACTCGCGCGGGAGGGCCAGAGATACGCAGTATTTT. Translating it yields CASSYSRGRARDTQYF. The rearrangement joins TRBV6-2 or TRBV6-3 to TRBJ2-3; 9 nucleotides match TRBD2. Trimming removed 0 bases from V and 5 bases from J; junction bases left unmatched: 6. This CDR3 is built from 16 residues. CDR1 and CDR2 (germline): MNHEY, SVGEGT.